This passage covers 3 T cell receptor beta chains from one sample sequenced in a study of cytomegalovirus exposure and HLA in healthy donors. PCR employed 60 Vbeta and 13 Jbeta primers. Sequenced by immunoSEQ multiplex PCR; TCRdb stores in-frame clones only, minus some. Of 140,000 or so clones in the sample, roughly three fifths are singletons; the top ten hold about 1.8%. Sequences were obtained from PBMCs. The origin of the receptors is a male donor in good health and CMV-seronegative.

This chain joins TRBV7-2 and TRBJ1-6; 7 bases line up with TRBD1. CDR1 is SGHTA, CDR2 FQGNSA, per germline. V trimming: 3 bases; J trimming: 7 bases; junction bases outside the gene matches: 6. The CDR3 length is 15 residues. The CDR3 here is CASSFGGTANSPLHF. CDR3 coding DNA: TGTGCCAGCAGCTTCGGCGGGACAGCAAATTCACCCCTCCACTTT.

This chain connects TRBV4-3 to TRBJ1-4; no firm D call. The CDR3 is 13 residues long. Germline CDR1 and CDR2: LGHNA and YSLEER. V was shortened by 3 bases and J by 8 bases, with 10 bases between the two germline ends. The CDR3 loop reads CASSQTFGEKLFF. CDR3 nucleotide sequence: TGCGCCAGCAGCCAGACGTTCGGGGAAAAACTGTTTTTT.

The chain employs TRBV7-7 and TRBJ2-5; D is unresolved. V shed 1 base and J shed 1 base, with 7 bases lying between them. The CDR3 is made up of 14 amino acids. Germline-derived CDR1 and CDR2 are SSHAT and FNYEAQ (reference sequence). CDR3 sequence: CASSLGDAQETQYF. In DNA, the CDR3 is TGTGCCAGCAGCTTAGGCGATGCCCAAGAGACCCAGTACTTC.